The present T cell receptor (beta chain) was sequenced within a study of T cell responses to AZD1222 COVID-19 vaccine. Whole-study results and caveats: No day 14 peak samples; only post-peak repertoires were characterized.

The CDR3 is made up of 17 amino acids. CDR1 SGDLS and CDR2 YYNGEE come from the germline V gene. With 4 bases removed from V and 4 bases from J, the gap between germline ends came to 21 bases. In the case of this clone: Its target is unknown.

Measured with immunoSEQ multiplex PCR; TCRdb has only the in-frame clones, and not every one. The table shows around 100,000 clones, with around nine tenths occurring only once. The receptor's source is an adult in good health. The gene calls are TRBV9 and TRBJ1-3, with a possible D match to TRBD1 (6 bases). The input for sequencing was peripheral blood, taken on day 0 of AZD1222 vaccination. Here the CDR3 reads CASSPKGGGVGGNTIYF. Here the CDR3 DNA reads TGTGCCAGCAGCCCGAAGGGCGGGGGCGTTGGAGGAAACACCATATATTTT.